This TCR beta chain is from a study of cytomegalovirus exposure and HLA in healthy donors. Study-wide context: As an earlier analysis found, roughly 170 million T cells yielded some 120 million unique TCR beta sequences. General study findings and limits: V- and J-gene trimming in TCR beta was tied to a missense DCLRE1C variant by an analysis performed later. In a later analysis, HLA-associated beta chains showed higher expansion and lower generation probabilities than comparable chains.

Points on this clone: The antigen is not known. The sample carries other DNA sequences with the same CDR3.

Primers included in the PCR were 60 Vbeta and 13 Jbeta primers. Produced via immunoSEQ multiplex PCR; TCRdb's table is partial and in-frame only. The sample consists of 100,000 or so clones, around 62% of them appearing once. The CDR3 covers 15 residues. V was shortened by 0 bases and J by 5 bases, with 11 bases between the two germline ends. The germline CDR1 and CDR2 sequences are MNHEY and SVGAGI. This receptor was identified in a woman in her thirties in good health and CMV-seropositive. The sample was PBMCs. The V and J genes are TRBV6-5 and TRBJ2-1, with D hard to call. This chain's CDR3 is CASSYSRYMNNEQFF. CDR3 DNA sequence: TGTGCCAGCAGTTACTCGAGGTACATGAACAATGAGCAGTTCTTC.